This passage covers 18 T cell receptor beta chains from one sample sequenced in a study of blood T cell repertoires in COVID-19. Measured with immunoSEQ multiplex PCR; TCRdb has only the in-frame clones, and not every one. The sample holds 140,000 to 150,000 clones; roughly 88% are singletons and the top ten take 1.5% to 2%. The sequencing input was peripheral blood. Receptor source: a woman in her forties or fifties with acute or convalescent COVID-19.

Here the CDR3 reads CASSLRGTEAFF. The CDR3 nucleotides read TGTGCCAGCAGCCTAAGGGGGACTGAAGCTTTCTTT. The chain couples TRBV3-1 (or the pseudogene TRBV3-2) to TRBJ1-1; D might be TRBD1 (6 bases). This CDR3 has 12 residues. In germline, CDR1 is LGHDT, CDR2 YNNKEL (reference sequence). V gave up 4 bases and J gave up 5 bases, with 8 bases separating them.

V usage is TRBV30 and J usage is TRBJ1-6, with a tentative D call TRBD1 (5 bases). V gave up 5 bases and J gave up 9 bases, with 17 bases separating them. CDR3 size: 14 residues. Looked up from germline, CDR1 is GTSNPN and CDR2 is SVGIG (reference sequence). CDR3 DNA sequence: TGTGCCTGGGATGCGGGGTCAGGGAGTTCACCCCTCCACTTT. This gives the protein CAWDAGSGSSPLHF. Full variable domain (missing parts from reference TRBV30 and TRBJ1-6): SQTIHQWPATLVQPVGSPLSLECTVEGTSNPNLYWYRQAAGRGLQLLFYSVGIGQISSEVPQNLSASRPQDRQFILSSKKLLLSDSGFYLCAWDAGSGSSPLHFGNGTRLTVT.

The chain combines TRBV6-5 with TRBJ2-1, with D hard to call. CDR3 length: 14 residues. Trimming shortened V by 0 bases and J by 10 bases, and 13 bases separated the two germline ends. Germline loops: CDR1 MNHEY, CDR2 SVGAGI. The CDR3 reads CASSYSSRGREQFF. In DNA, the CDR3 is TGTGCCAGCAGTTACTCATCACGCGGTAGGGAGCAGTTCTTC.

This chain links TRBV11-2 with TRBJ1-2; 8 bases align to TRBD1. This CDR3 has 14 residues. Germline-derived CDR1 and CDR2 are SGHAT and FQNNGV. The V gene end was trimmed by 4 bases and the J gene end by 5 bases; junction bases not matched to a gene: 6. CDR3 amino acids: CASSSGTGFYGYTF. The CDR3 nucleotides read TGTGCCAGCAGCTCGGGGACAGGTTTTTATGGCTACACCTTC.

The chain has TRBV3-1 (or the pseudogene TRBV3-2) and TRBJ2-1, with a weak D call TRBD2 (6 bases). The germline V gene encodes CDR1 LGHDT and CDR2 YNNKEL (reference sequence). This CDR3 region has 13 residues. The V and J ends lost 1 base and 9 bases respectively, with 10 bases between them. In nucleotides, the CDR3 is TGTGCCAGCAGCCAAGCCGGACTAACTGAGCAGTTCTTC. Its protein product is CASSQAGLTEQFF.

For this clone: The same CDR3 also results from other DNA sequences found in this sample. The chain uses TRBV10-3 and TRBJ1-5, with TRBD1 matching 9 bases. CDR1 and CDR2 (germline): ENHRY, SYGVKD. The CDR3 contains 16 residues. V lost 2 bases and J lost 4; bases outside the gene matches: 6. CDR3 in amino acids: CAISESGQGSNQPQHF. CDR3 nucleotides: TGTGCCATCAGTGAGAGCGGACAGGGGTCAAATCAGCCCCAGCATTTT.

This chain joins TRBV5-4 and TRBJ2-5, with D perhaps matching TRBD1 (6 bases). Germline V gene data show CDR1 as SGHNT and CDR2 as YYREEE (reference sequence). Trimming cost V 4 bases and J 5 bases, with 18 bases left between them. The CDR3 sequence is 15 residues long. CDR3 in amino acids: CASSTGTGIGETQYF. CDR3 coding DNA: TGTGCCAGCAGCACCGGTACAGGGATTGGGGAGACCCAGTACTTC.

The rearrangement links TRBV5-6 to TRBJ2-1, with a weak D call TRBD2 (5 bases). Trimming pared 2 bases from V and 5 bases from J, leaving 14 bases between. The CDR3 spans 15 residues. Germline CDR1 SGHDT, CDR2 YYEEEE. CDR3 in amino acids: CASSFRGMGNNEQFF. CDR3 coding DNA: TGTGCCAGCAGCTTTCGAGGGATGGGGAACAATGAGCAGTTCTTC.

V gene TRBV5-1 combines with J gene TRBJ1-4, with TRBD1 identical over 7 bases. J lost 4 bases, V lost 4 bases, and 4 bases had no gene match. Germline V gene data show CDR1 as SGHRS and CDR2 as YFSETQ. There are 14 residues in the CDR3. This CDR3 reads CASSMTGNNEKLFF. In DNA form, the CDR3 reads TGCGCCAGCAGCATGACAGGGAATAATGAAAAACTGTTTTTT.

The sample holds one count of this clone. The chain combines TRBV18 with TRBJ1-5, with no clear D. Germline V gives CDR1 KGHSH, CDR2 LQKENI. V was clipped by 2 bases and J by 1 base, with 12 bases between them. The CDR3 is 16 residues long. CDR3 loop: CASSPEASRSNQPQHF. As DNA, the CDR3 is TGTGCCAGCTCACCAGAGGCCAGTAGAAGCAATCAGCCCCAGCATTTT.

The chain links TRBV10-3 to TRBJ2-5, with 10 bases aligning to TRBD2. This CDR3 contains 14 residues. V lost 4 bases to trimming and J lost 4 bases; unmatched junction nucleotides: 3. The germline V gene has CDR1 ENHRY and CDR2 SYGVKD. The CDR3 loop is CAISAPSGGETQYF. CDR3 DNA sequence: TGTGCCATCAGTGCACCTAGCGGGGGAGAGACCCAGTACTTC.

J is TRBJ1-5 and V is TRBV10-1; tentatively, D is TRBD1 (5 bases). Trimming shortened V by 8 bases and J by 4 bases, and 9 bases separated the two germline ends. CDR1 is WNHNN and CDR2 is SYGVQD in the germline V gene (reference sequence). The CDR3 sequence is 12 residues long. The CDR3 region has the DNA TGCGCCAGCTGGGGCGTTAATCAGCCCCAGCATTTT. This encodes CASWGVNQPQHF.

The chain carries TRBV13 and TRBJ1-2; tentative D call: TRBD1 (6 bases). Germline V gene sequence: CDR1 PRHDT, CDR2 FYEKMQ (reference sequence). The CDR3 runs to 15 residues. Trimming shortened V by 5 bases and J by 1 base, and 14 bases separated the two germline ends. The DNA for the CDR3 is TGTGCCAGCAGCACAACAGGGATCCTTAACTATGGCTACACCTTC. Translated: CASSTTGILNYGYTF.

This clone appeared a single time. CDR3 sequence (DNA): TGTGCCAGCAGCGTAGTTAGTAGCGGAAGTGAGCAGTTCTTC. This translates into CASSVVSSGSEQFF. V usage is TRBV9 and J usage is TRBJ2-1; the D gene is possibly TRBD2 (6 bases). CDR3 size: 14 residues. Per the germline V gene, CDR1 is SGDLS and CDR2 is YYNGEE. The V and J ends lost 0 bases and 9 bases respectively, with 13 bases between them.

The J gene is TRBJ1-1, the V gene TRBV18, with D possibly being TRBD1 (5 bases). The length of the CDR3 is 14 residues. V lost 3 bases to trimming and J lost 6 bases, with 14 bases between them. Germline V CDR1 and CDR2: KGHSH, LQKENI. For the CDR3, the DNA is TGTGCCAGCTCACCGGCAGGGTCATCGGCTGAAGCTTTCTTT. It codes for CASSPAGSSAEAFF.

The chain has TRBV15 and TRBJ1-2, with D possibly matching TRBD1 (5 bases). The germline V and J ends were trimmed by 3 bases and 1 base, with 12 bases remaining between them. This CDR3 has 15 residues. CDR1 and CDR2 (germline): LNHNV, YYDKDF (reference sequence). CDR3 residues: CATSSWDSFNYGYTF. The DNA of the CDR3 is TGTGCCACCAGCAGTTGGGACTCCTTTAACTATGGCTACACCTTC.

The CDR3 here is CASSQVVGGKFLVGEKLFF. The CDR3, as DNA: TGTGCCAGCAGTCAGGTCGTGGGAGGGAAGTTTCTCGTTGGTGAAAAACTGTTTTTT. The chain has TRBV28 and TRBJ1-4, with D unresolved. The ends were cut back, 5 bases at V and 7 bases at J, with 29 bases in the middle. This CDR3 has 19 residues. Germline values: CDR1 MDHEN, CDR2 SYDVKM.

J is TRBJ2-7 and V is TRBV20-1; 8 nucleotides align to TRBD2. This CDR3 contains 14 residues. Germline values: CDR1 DFQATT, CDR2 SNEGSKA (reference sequence). V shed 3 bases, J shed 6 bases, and the junction held 10 bases outside the gene matches. The CDR3, as DNA: TGCAGTGCTAGTAAAATCCTAGCGGGCCGCGAGCAGTACTTC. Amino acids: CSASKILAGREQYF.